This is a list of T cell receptor beta chains from one sample in a study of cytomegalovirus exposure and HLA in healthy donors. TCRdb keeps only in-frame clones here, not all; method: immunoSEQ multiplex PCR. The sample has some 150,000 clones, roughly three quarters seen once. Sequencing was performed on PBMCs. These TCRs come from a human donor in good health. CDR3s include the opening cysteine and the closing phenylalanine or tryptophan. Fields, in order: V gene, J gene, D gene, clone size, CDR3 protein, CDR3 DNA. The D gene is left open where the match is weak. Clone size is not always given. Where it is, it says once, few, many or a class for expanded clones.

>TRBV6-6|TRBJ1-2|TRBD1|-
CASSHGTANYGYTF
TGTGCCAGCAGTCACGGGACAGCCAACTATGGCTACACCTTC
>TRBV19|TRBJ2-1|-|few
CASLSEIGGWNEQFF
TGTGCCAGCCTGTCCGAGATCGGGGGATGGAATGAGCAGTTCTTC
>TRBV6-1|TRBJ2-5|TRBD1|-
CASSERRGGQGAYEQYF
TGTGCCAGCAGTGAGCGGAGGGGGGGACAGGGGGCTTATGAGCAGTACTTC
>TRBV11-3|TRBJ2-5|-|-
CASSTRLQETQYF
TGTGCCAGCAGCACTCGACTCCAAGAGACCCAGTACTTC
>TRBV5-6|TRBJ1-4|-|few
CASSSHHRDYATNEKLFF
TGTGCCAGCAGCTCACATCACAGAGATTATGCAACTAATGAAAAACTGTTTTTT
>TRBV6-1|TRBJ1-4|-|few
CASSEGYVSGEKLFF
TGTGCCAGCAGTGAAGGATATGTCAGCGGTGAAAAACTGTTTTTT
>TRBV28|TRBJ1-5|-|-
CASSKGAGNQPQHF
TGTGCCAGCAGTAAAGGTGCGGGCAATCAGCCCCAGCATTTT
>TRBV4-1|TRBJ2-1|-|-
CASSQVGGRGSYNEQFF
TGCGCCAGCAGCCAAGTTGGGGGGAGAGGCTCCTACAATGAGCAGTTCTTC
>TRBV27|TRBJ2-7|-|-
CASSLGLNTYEQYF
TGTGCCAGCAGTTTAGGGCTGAACACCTACGAGCAGTACTTC
>TRBV25-1|TRBJ2-5|-|-
CASSAGETQYF
TGTGCCAGCAGTGCAGGGGAGACCCAGTACTTC
>TRBV7-6|TRBJ2-5|-|-
CASSRQETQYF
TGTGCCAGCAGCCGCCAAGAGACCCAGTACTTC
>TRBV7-9|TRBJ2-4|TRBD1|once
CASSSEGAPAKNIQYF
TGTGCCAGCAGCTCCGAGGGGGCGCCGGCCAAAAACATTCAGTACTTC
>TRBV6-6|TRBJ1-1|TRBD1|-
CASSYPGTGENTEAFF
TGTGCCAGCAGTTACCCGGGGACAGGGGAGAACACTGAAGCTTTCTTT
>TRBV28|TRBJ2-6|TRBD1|-
CASSFYLLDRAILSGANVLTF
TGTGCCAGCAGTTTCTATCTCCTCGACAGGGCTATCCTCTCTGGGGCCAACGTCCTGACTTTC
>TRBV7-8|TRBJ1-2|-|-
CASSQDSYGYTF
TGTGCCAGCAGCCAGGACAGCTATGGCTACACCTTC
>TRBV6-4|TRBJ2-1|TRBD2|-
CASSVPRASGREGEQFF
TGTGCCAGCAGTGTCCCTCGGGCTAGCGGGAGGGAGGGTGAGCAGTTCTTC
>TRBV5-8|TRBJ2-7|-|-
CASTGGQTYEQYF
TGTGCCAGCACCGGGGGGCAGACCTACGAGCAGTACTTC
>TRBV18|TRBJ1-1|-|-
CASSPSNTEAFF
TGTGCCAGCTCACCCTCGAACACTGAAGCTTTCTTT
>TRBV15|TRBJ1-2|TRBD1|-
CATSGYRTGGPFGYTF
TGTGCCACCAGCGGATACAGGACAGGGGGCCCCTTTGGCTACACCTTC
>TRBV2|TRBJ1-1|-|-
CASTRTLMNTEAFF
TGTGCCAGCACCAGGACACTAATGAACACTGAAGCTTTCTTT
>TRBV30|TRBJ1-6|-|-
CAWSKQNSPLHF
TGTGCCTGGAGTAAACAGAATTCACCCCTCCACTTT
>TRBV2|TRBJ1-5|-|-
CASSLYSNQPQHF
TGTGCCAGCAGCCTATATAGCAATCAGCCCCAGCATTTT